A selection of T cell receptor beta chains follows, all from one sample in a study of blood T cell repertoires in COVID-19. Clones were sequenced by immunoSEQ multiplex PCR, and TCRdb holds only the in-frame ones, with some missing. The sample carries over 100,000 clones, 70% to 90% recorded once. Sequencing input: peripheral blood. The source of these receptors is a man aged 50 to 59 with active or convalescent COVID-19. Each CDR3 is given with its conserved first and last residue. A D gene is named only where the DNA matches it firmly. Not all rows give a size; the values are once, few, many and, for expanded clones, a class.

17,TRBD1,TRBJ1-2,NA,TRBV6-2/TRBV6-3,CASSTPDRGIANYGYTF,TGTGCCAGCAGTACCCCCGACAGGGGGATAGCTAACTATGGCTACACCTTC
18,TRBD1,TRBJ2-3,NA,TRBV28,CASSSGGTGTGSTDTQYF,TGTGCCAGCAGTTCCGGGGGAACCGGGACAGGGAGCACAGATACGCAGTATTTT
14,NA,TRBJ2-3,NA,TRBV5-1,CASRLGVGTDTQYF,TGCGCCAGCAGGTTAGGGGTGGGCACAGATACGCAGTATTTT
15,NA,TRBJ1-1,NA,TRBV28,CASSSNDGRGTEAFF,TGTGCCAGCAGTTCCAACGACGGGAGAGGGACTGAAGCTTTCTTT
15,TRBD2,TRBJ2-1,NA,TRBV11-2,CASSYIRTSGGEQFF,TGTGCCAGCAGCTATATCCGGACTAGCGGGGGGGAGCAGTTCTTC
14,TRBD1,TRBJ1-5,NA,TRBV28,CASSSGTGNQPQHF,TGTGCCAGCAGTTCCGGGACAGGTAATCAGCCCCAGCATTTT
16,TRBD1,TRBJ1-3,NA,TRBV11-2,CASSYGQVVSTDTIYF,TGTGCCAGCAGCTACGGACAGGTCGTCTCTACTGACACCATATATTTT
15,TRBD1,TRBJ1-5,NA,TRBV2,CASRANRGNNQPQHF,TGTGCCAGCAGGGCCAACAGGGGTAACAATCAGCCCCAGCATTTT
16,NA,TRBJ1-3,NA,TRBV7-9,CASSLRGEGSGNTIYF,TGTGCCAGCAGCTTACGGGGGGAAGGTTCTGGAAACACCATATATTTT
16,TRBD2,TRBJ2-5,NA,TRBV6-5,CASSYPRVAGSETQYF,TGTGCCAGCAGTTACCCTAGGGTAGCGGGATCCGAGACCCAGTACTTC
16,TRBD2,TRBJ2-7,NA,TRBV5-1,CASSAETSGGNYEQYF,TGCGCCAGCAGCGCTGAGACTAGCGGGGGAAACTACGAGCAGTACTTC
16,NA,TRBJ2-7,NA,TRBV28,CASSLGGAGDSYEQYF,TGTGCCAGCAGTTTGGGGGGGGCAGGGGACTCCTACGAGCAGTACTTC
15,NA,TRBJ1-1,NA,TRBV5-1,CASSLTGFGNTEAFF,TGCGCCAGCAGCTTGACAGGGTTTGGGAACACTGAAGCTTTCTTT
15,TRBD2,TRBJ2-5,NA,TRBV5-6,CASSFYTGGQETQYF,TGTGCCAGCAGCTTCTATACGGGGGGGCAAGAGACCCAGTACTTC
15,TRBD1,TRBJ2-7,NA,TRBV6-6,CASSPPGQGADEQYF,TGTGCCAGCAGCCCCCCGGGACAGGGGGCTGACGAGCAGTACTTC
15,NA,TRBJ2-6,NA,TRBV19,CASSMGAAGANVLTF,TGTGCCAGTAGTATGGGGGCGGCTGGGGCCAACGTCCTGACTTTC
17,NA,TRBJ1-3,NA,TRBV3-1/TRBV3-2,CASSLRTSLGSGNTIYF,TGTGCCAGCAGCCTTAGGACTAGCCTTGGTTCTGGAAACACCATATATTTT
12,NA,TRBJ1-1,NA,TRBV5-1,CASSLGDTEAFF,TGCGCCAGCAGCTTGGGCGACACTGAAGCTTTCTTT
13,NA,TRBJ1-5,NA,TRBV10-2,CASSEPGDQPQHF,TGCGCCAGCAGTGAGCCCGGGGATCAGCCCCAGCATTTT
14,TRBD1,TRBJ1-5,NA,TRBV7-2,CASSTRQGDQPQHF,TGTGCCAGCAGCACCCGACAGGGAGATCAGCCCCAGCATTTT
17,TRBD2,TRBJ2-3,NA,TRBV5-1,CASSLAGLAEPTDTQYF,TGCGCCAGCAGCTTGGCCGGACTAGCCGAACCCACAGATACGCAGTATTTT
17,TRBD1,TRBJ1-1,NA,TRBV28,CASSLFDRGWKNTEAFF,TGTGCCAGCAGTTTATTTGACAGGGGCTGGAAAAACACTGAAGCTTTCTTT
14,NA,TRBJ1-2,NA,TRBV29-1,CSVESTGGSYGYTF,TGCAGCGTTGAAAGTACGGGGGGGAGCTATGGCTACACCTTC
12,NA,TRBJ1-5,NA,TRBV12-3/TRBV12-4,CASSFQDQPQHF,TGTGCCAGCAGTTTTCAGGATCAGCCCCAGCATTTT
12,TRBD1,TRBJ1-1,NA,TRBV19,CASSIGRGPAFF,TGTGCCAGTAGTATAGGGAGGGGGCCAGCTTTCTTT
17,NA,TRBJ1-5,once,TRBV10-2,CASSTGDRLYSNQPQHF,TGCGCCAGTAGTACCGGGGATCGACTCTATAGCAATCAGCCCCAGCATTTT
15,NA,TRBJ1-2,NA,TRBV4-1,CASSQEGRVHYGYTF,TGCGCCAGCAGCCAAGAGGGCAGGGTACACTATGGCTACACCTTC
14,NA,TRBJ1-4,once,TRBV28,CASTWGGTNEKLFF,TGTGCCAGCACATGGGGAGGGACTAATGAAAAACTGTTTTTT
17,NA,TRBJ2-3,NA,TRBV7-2,CASSLKSRQLTADTQYF,TGTGCCAGCAGCTTAAAATCCCGACAACTCACCGCGGATACGCAGTATTTT